Below are 29 T cell receptor beta chains sequenced from a single sample in a study of T cells after yellow fever vaccination. A single record per CDR3 protein comes from TCRdb applying MiXCR to the 5' RACE reads. The sample lists 400,000 to 650,000 distinct CDR3 sequences; just over 20% were seen once. Sequenced material: PBMCs, taken about 21 days after the first yellow fever vaccination. Every receptor here comes from a man between 18 and 29 years old who received the YFV17D yellow fever vaccine.

This rearrangement joins TRBV6-2 or TRBV6-3 to TRBJ2-5; D is perhaps TRBD1 or TRBD2 (6 bases each). Trimming cost V 2 bases and J 1 base, with 11 bases left between them. This CDR3 contains 15 residues. Germline V gene data show CDR1 as MNHEY and CDR2 as SVGEGT. The CDR3 loop reads CASSYGRGLQETQYF. In DNA, the CDR3 is TGTGCCAGCAGTTACGGCAGGGGACTCCAAGAGACCCAGTACTTC.

This chain connects TRBV6-1 to TRBJ1-2; 8 bases fit TRBD1. J lost 7 bases, V lost 5 bases, and 6 bases had no gene match. The CDR3 loop spans 13 amino acids. CDR1 is MNHNS, CDR2 SASEGT, per germline. CDR3 residues: CASSLRTGRGYTF. The CDR3 coding sequence is TGTGCCAGCAGTCTCAGGACAGGGCGTGGCTACACCTTC.

This sequence joins TRBV20-1 and TRBJ2-5; 7 bases align to TRBD2. V dropped 5 bases and J dropped 1; count of bases not matched to a gene: 10. This CDR3 contains 15 residues. Germline V gene sequence: CDR1 DFQATT, CDR2 SNEGSKA (reference sequence). Here the CDR3 reads CSAHPSGKTQETQYF. CDR3 in DNA: TGCAGTGCTCACCCAAGCGGGAAAACCCAAGAGACCCAGTACTTC.

This chain joins TRBV20-1 and TRBJ2-3; possible D gene TRBD2, 5 bases. Trimming removed 0 bases at V and 0 bases at J, with 10 bases between. The CDR3 has 15 amino acids. Germline V gives CDR1 DFQATT, CDR2 SNEGSKA (reference sequence). The CDR3 protein is CSARDFGDSTDTQYF. CDR3 nucleotides: TGCAGTGCTAGAGATTTCGGGGATAGCACAGATACGCAGTATTTT.

The chain links TRBV7-2 to TRBJ1-1, with D possibly TRBD1 on 6 matching bases. The CDR3 has 16 residues. V gave up 1 base and J gave up 1 base, with 13 bases separating them. From germline, CDR1 is SGHTA and CDR2 FQGNSA. CDR3 in DNA: TGTGCCAGCAGCTTAGTCACAGGGCGATGGAACACTGAAGCTTTCTTT. Translating gives CASSLVTGRWNTEAFF.

The rearrangement links TRBV20-1 to TRBJ2-3; D possibly corresponds to TRBD2 (6 bases). V gave up 4 bases and J gave up 0 bases, with 14 bases separating them. This CDR3 spans 15 amino acids. CDR1 and CDR2 from the germline V gene are DFQATT and SNEGSKA (reference sequence). CDR3 loop: CSANKRGYSTDTQYF. The CDR3 nucleotides are TGCAGTGCTAATAAACGGGGGTATAGCACAGATACGCAGTATTTT.

The rearrangement links TRBV5-1 to TRBJ1-2; 7 positions agree with TRBD1. The CDR3 spans 15 residues. Germline trimming cut 3 bases from V and 3 bases from J; bases unmatched to any gene: 8. Germline V lookup: CDR1 SGHRS, CDR2 YFSETQ. CDR3 protein: CASSSDIQGHYGYTF. The CDR3, as DNA: TGCGCCAGCAGCTCCGATATACAGGGGCACTATGGCTACACCTTC. Using reference TRBV5-1 and TRBJ1-2 for the parts outside the CDR3, the full variable domain is KAGVTQTPRYLIKTRGQQVTLSCSPISGHRSVSWYQQTPGQGLQFLFEYFSETQRNKGNFPGRFSGRQFSNSRSEMNVSTLELGDSALYLCASSSDIQGHYGYTFGSGTRLTVV.

The gene calls are TRBV27 and TRBJ2-7; 7 bases are a match to TRBD1. The length of the CDR3 is 14 residues. Germline V CDR1 and CDR2: MNHEY, SMNVEV (reference sequence). V dropped 4 bases and J dropped 0; count of bases not matched to a gene: 3. DNA for the CDR3: TGTGCCAGCAGTTATGGGGACAGCTCCTACGAGCAGTACTTC. Encoded protein: CASSYGDSSYEQYF.

This chain uses TRBV4-3 with TRBJ2-5; 9 bases line up with TRBD1. CDR3 length: 15 residues. Trimming at V came to 3 bases and at J to 4 bases, leaving 6 bases not matched to a gene. Germline V gives CDR1 LGHNA, CDR2 YSLEER. Here the CDR3 reads CASSHGTGSVETQYF. Here the CDR3 DNA reads TGCGCCAGCAGCCACGGGACAGGGTCGGTAGAGACCCAGTACTTC.

This clonotype came up a few times. The rearrangement joins TRBV12-3 or TRBV12-4 to TRBJ2-1; D tentatively reads TRBD1 or TRBD2 (5 bases each). V lost 3 bases to trimming and J lost 13 bases, with 10 bases between them. The CDR3 covers 11 residues. This CDR3 reads CASSFWDHQFF. CDR3 nucleotide sequence: TGTGCCAGCAGTTTTTGGGACCACCAGTTCTTC.

The chain joins TRBV25-1 to TRBJ1-1; 7 nucleotides agree with TRBD1. CDR3 size: 15 residues. V shed 4 bases, J shed 1 base, and the junction held 6 bases outside the gene matches. The germline V gene encodes CDR1 MGHDK and CDR2 SYGVNS. CDR3 protein: CASSAYRGENTEAFF. The CDR3 DNA reads as TGTGCCAGCAGTGCCTACAGGGGCGAGAACACTGAAGCTTTCTTT.

In this sample, this clonotype turned up a few times. This chain uses TRBV12-3 or TRBV12-4 with TRBJ2-1, with 8 bases matching TRBD2. Losses at the gene ends were 2 bases for V and 6 bases for J; bases not matched to a gene: 6. The CDR3 is 15 residues long. DNA for the CDR3: TGTGCCAGCAGTTTATCGGGGGGGCTCTCCAATGAGCAGTTCTTC. Its translation: CASSLSGGLSNEQFF.

The chain uses TRBV29-1 and TRBJ2-3; 7 nucleotides align to TRBD1. The germline V gene has CDR1 SQVTM and CDR2 ANQGSEA. The CDR3 consists of 14 residues. The ends lost 5 bases at V and 6 bases at J; junction bases unmatched: 11. CDR3 in amino acids: CSVTWTGLGDTQYF. Written as DNA, the CDR3 is TGCAGCGTTACCTGGACAGGCCTCGGGGATACGCAGTATTTT.

This clonotype appeared a few times. The chain is built from TRBV5-4 and TRBJ2-1; D is unclear. This CDR3 is built from 16 residues. Germline CDR1 is SGHNT and CDR2 is YYREEE (reference sequence). V lost 0 bases and J lost 8, with 18 bases in between. The CDR3 here is CASSLGAATRKDEQFF. The CDR3 DNA follows: TGTGCCAGCAGCTTGGGGGCGGCCACCCGAAAGGATGAGCAGTTCTTC.

The CDR3 is CASSPPQPKNIQYF. DNA of the CDR3: TGTGCCAGCTCACCGCCACAGCCCAAAAACATTCAGTACTTC. The chain is built from TRBV18 and TRBJ2-4; D remains unclear. CDR1 is KGHSH, CDR2 LQKENI, per germline. This CDR3 is built from 14 residues. Trimming removed 3 bases from V and 2 bases from J, with 8 bases in between.

The V call is TRBV5-6, the J call TRBJ2-7; D is ambiguous. Germline values: CDR1 SGHDT, CDR2 YYEEEE. Trimming left V 0 bases short and J 7 bases short, with 14 bases between. The CDR3 length is 14 residues. The CDR3 nucleotides read TGTGCCAGCAGCTTGGACAGATCGGCGTGGGAGCAGTACTTC. This codes for CASSLDRSAWEQYF.

V gene TRBV20-1 combines with J gene TRBJ2-2; D not resolved. Looked up from germline, CDR1 is DFQATT and CDR2 is SNEGSKA (reference sequence). Trimming took 2 bases from V and 8 from J, leaving 12 bases between them. The CDR3 contains 13 residues. The CDR3 sequence is CSARRSITGELFF. The CDR3, as DNA: TGCAGTGCTAGACGGTCGATAACGGGGGAGCTGTTTTTT.

This chain joins TRBV10-3 and TRBJ2-2, with no clear D. Trimming took 0 bases from V and 1 from J, leaving 12 bases between them. Germline-derived CDR1 and CDR2 are ENHRY and SYGVKD. The CDR3 runs 17 residues. The CDR3 sequence: CAISESLGSRNTGELFF. In DNA form, the CDR3 reads TGTGCCATCAGTGAGTCGTTGGGATCTAGGAACACCGGGGAGCTGTTTTTT.

The chain uses TRBV6-2 or TRBV6-3 and TRBJ1-5; the D gene is possibly TRBD1 (5 bases). The CDR3 totals 16 residues. The V gene lost 8 bases and the J gene lost 6 bases, with 23 bases spanning the gap. Germline V gene data show CDR1 as MNHEY and CDR2 as SVGEGT. The CDR3 reads CASRMMLGGLSQPQHF. CDR3 bases: TGTGCCAGCCGCATGATGTTGGGGGGGTTGAGTCAGCCCCAGCATTTT.

The chain carries TRBV10-3 and TRBJ1-1; D perhaps matches TRBD1 (6 bases). The germline V gene encodes CDR1 ENHRY and CDR2 SYGVKD. CDR3 length equals 14 residues. Trimming removed 10 bases from V and 8 bases from J, with 23 bases in between. CDR3 DNA: TGTGCCACCACTCCGGCGGACAGCGCCGCGGAAGCTTTCTTT. This sequence encodes CATTPADSAAEAFF.

The chain employs TRBV7-7 and TRBJ2-2, with D maybe TRBD2 (7 bases). The CDR3 contains 18 residues. Germline values: CDR1 SSHAT, CDR2 FNYEAQ (reference sequence). Deletions cut 1 base from V and 6 bases from J, with 21 bases between. CDR3 nucleotides: TGTGCCAGCAGCTTAGGTAGAGGGGGACTACGGAGGTCCGGGGAGCTGTTTTTT. It translates to CASSLGRGGLRRSGELFF. Full variable domain (rest looked up from reference TRBV7-7 and TRBJ2-2): GAGVSQSPRYKVTKRGQDVTLRCDPISSHATLYWYQQALGQGPEFLTYFNYEAQPDKSGLPSDRFSAERPEGSISTLTIQRTEQRDSAMYRCASSLGRGGLRRSGELFFGEGSRLTVL.

This clonotype has just a few counts. This chain joins TRBV7-9 and TRBJ1-2, with D perhaps matching TRBD1 (5 bases). Germline CDR1 SEHNR, CDR2 FQNEAQ (reference sequence). The V end was cut by 2 bases, the J end by 5 bases, with 12 bases between. CDR3 length: 14 amino acids. The DNA for the CDR3 is TGTGCCAGCAGCTTATCACAGGACCCGTATGGCTACACCTTC. Amino acid sequence: CASSLSQDPYGYTF.

This clonotype has only a few counts. The chain employs TRBV19 and TRBJ2-5; perhaps TRBD1 as D (6 bases). CDR1 and CDR2 (germline): LNHDA, SQIVND (reference sequence). This CDR3 contains 12 residues. V lost 11 bases, J lost 4 bases, and 14 bases lay in between. DNA for the CDR3: TGTGCCTTCAAAGGCAGGGGAGAGACCCAGTACTTC. As protein: CAFKGRGETQYF.

This chain uses TRBV7-2 with TRBJ2-2; D not certain. The CDR3 extends over 14 amino acids. Germline values: CDR1 SGHTA, CDR2 FQGNSA. Trimming took 3 bases from V and 3 from J, leaving 8 bases between them. The CDR3 DNA is TGTGCCAGCAGCTTCACGAAGGACACCGGGGAGCTGTTTTTT. Translated, it gives CASSFTKDTGELFF.

The rearrangement joins TRBV12-5 to TRBJ2-7; TRBD1 matches at 9 bases. The CDR3 is 14 residues long. Germline values: CDR1 LGHNT, CDR2 FRNRAP. V was clipped by 5 bases and J by 1 base; unmatched bases: 3. This CDR3 reads CASGMGTGSYEQYF. CDR3 DNA: TGTGCTAGTGGTATGGGGACAGGGTCCTACGAGCAGTACTTC.

The chain combines TRBV5-4 with TRBJ1-2, with 11 bases lining up with TRBD1. The trim removed 4 bases at V and 4 bases at J, leaving 12 bases unmatched. This CDR3 spans 17 amino acids. Germline V lookup: CDR1 SGHNT, CDR2 YYREEE (reference sequence). In DNA, the CDR3 is TGTGCCAGCAGCACCCGGGACAGGGGGAGTTGGGGCTATGGCTACACCTTC. Protein sequence: CASSTRDRGSWGYGYTF.

This chain links TRBV11-2 with TRBJ2-7, with D maybe TRBD1 (6 bases). Germline V CDR1 and CDR2: SGHAT, FQNNGV. The V and J ends lost 5 bases and 6 bases respectively, with 23 bases between them. This CDR3 contains 16 residues. The CDR3 region is CASSPRLQGRSGEQYV. CDR3 bases: TGTGCCAGCAGCCCAAGGCTACAGGGTCGTTCGGGCGAGCAGTACGTC.

J is TRBJ2-7 and V is TRBV20-1, with 9 bases identical to TRBD1. V shed 0 bases, J shed 4 bases, and the junction held 4 bases outside the gene matches. Germline values: CDR1 DFQATT, CDR2 SNEGSKA (reference sequence). The CDR3 loop spans 14 amino acids. The CDR3 bases are TGCAGTGCTAGAGAGGCGGGACAGGGATACGAGCAGTACTTC. Encoded protein: CSAREAGQGYEQYF.

This clonotype was counted between two and nine times. The chain employs TRBV29-1 and TRBJ1-1; weak D call: TRBD1 (5 bases). CDR1 and CDR2 (germline): SQVTM, ANQGSEA. Deletions cut 4 bases from V and 0 bases from J, with 12 bases between. This CDR3 comprises 14 residues. CDR3 sequence: CSVATGLMNTEAFF. Here the CDR3 DNA reads TGCAGCGTTGCGACGGGACTCATGAACACTGAAGCTTTCTTT.